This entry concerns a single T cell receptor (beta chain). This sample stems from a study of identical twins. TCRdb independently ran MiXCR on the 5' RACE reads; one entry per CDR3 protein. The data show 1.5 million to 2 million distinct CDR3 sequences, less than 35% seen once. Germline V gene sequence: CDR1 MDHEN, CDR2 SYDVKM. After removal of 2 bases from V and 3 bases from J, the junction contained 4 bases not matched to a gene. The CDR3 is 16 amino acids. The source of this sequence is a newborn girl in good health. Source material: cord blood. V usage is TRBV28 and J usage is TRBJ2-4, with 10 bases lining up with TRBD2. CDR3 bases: TGTGCCAGCAGTTTACTAGCGGGAGAGGACAAAAACATTCAGTACTTC. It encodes CASSLLAGEDKNIQYF.